The 15 T cell receptor beta chains below were found in one sample sequenced in a study of tumor-infiltrating lymphocytes in localized non-small cell lung cancer. Produced via immunoSEQ multiplex PCR; TCRdb's table is partial and in-frame only. This repertoire shows tens of thousands of clones, 80% to 90% found once; its top ten account for roughly 1.9%. The sample consisted of lung tumor tissue. The source is a human donor with non-small cell lung cancer.

The chain couples TRBV19 to TRBJ1-1; D unclear. CDR1 is LNHDA and CDR2 is SQIVND in the germline V gene (reference sequence). This CDR3 is 13 amino acids long. Trimming shortened V by 1 base and J by 3 bases, and 6 bases separated the two germline ends. The chain's CDR3 is CASSIGWYTEAFF. CDR3 in DNA: TGTGCCAGTAGTATAGGTTGGTACACTGAAGCTTTCTTT.

This clone was seen once. The chain has TRBV5-1 and TRBJ1-1, with 7 bases lining up with TRBD1. The trim removed 4 bases at V and 5 bases at J, leaving 8 bases unmatched. This CDR3 has 14 residues. Germline V gives CDR1 SGHRS, CDR2 YFSETQ. DNA of the CDR3: TGCGCCAGCAGCCTGGGACAGCTTCGGACTGAAGCTTTCTTT. Residues: CASSLGQLRTEAFF.

V gene TRBV4-2 combines with J gene TRBJ2-4, with 12 bases fitting TRBD2. The CDR3 spans 17 residues. With V trimmed by 0 bases and J by 6 bases, 6 bases remained unmatched. CDR1 is LGHNA, CDR2 YNFKEQ, per germline. CDR3 bases: TGTGCCAGCAGCCAAGAGACTAGCGGGGGATCGGGAAACATTCAGTACTTC. It codes for CASSQETSGGSGNIQYF.

The V gene is TRBV12-2, the J gene TRBJ2-3; the table's D call TRBD2 went unverified against the DNA. TRBV12-2 is a recognized pseudogene. The CDR3 runs 15 residues. Written as DNA, the CDR3 is TGTGCAAGTCGCTTATCTAGCGGGGTTGAAGATACGCAGTATTTT. It is translated as CASRLSSGVEDTQYF.

The genes are TRBV21-1 and TRBJ1-2; the D call TRBD1 from the table was never checked on the DNA. TRBV21-1 is annotated as a pseudogene. CDR3 length: 16 residues. In DNA form, the CDR3 reads TGTGCCAGCAGCAAAGGGCCTCAGGGGGGTGACTATGGCTACACCTTC. This translates into CASSKGPQGGDYGYTF.

The chain employs TRBV28 and TRBJ2-3; TRBD2 matches 7 bases. V shed 8 bases and J 5 bases; nucleotides not matched to a gene: 16. The length of the CDR3 is 16 residues. In germline, CDR1 is MDHEN, CDR2 SYDVKM. The CDR3 protein is CASGPLSPSSGDTQYF. CDR3 sequence (DNA): TGTGCCAGCGGCCCTTTATCCCCTTCTAGCGGAGATACGCAGTATTTT.

The rearrangement joins TRBV28 to TRBJ1-5; D not certain. The CDR3 is 15 amino acids. Germline values: CDR1 MDHEN, CDR2 SYDVKM. V was pared by 3 bases and J by 0 bases, with 9 bases between. The CDR3 nucleotides read TGTGCCAGCAGTTTCGAATGGGCTAGCAATCAGCCCCAGCATTTT. It codes for CASSFEWASNQPQHF.

V gene TRBV4-3 combines with J gene TRBJ2-1, with D hard to call. Trimming removed 5 bases from V and 0 bases from J, with 5 bases in between. Germline values: CDR1 LGHNA, CDR2 YSLEER. The CDR3 length is 13 residues. The CDR3 sequence is CASSISSYNEQFF. As DNA, the CDR3 is TGCGCCAGCAGCATAAGCTCCTACAATGAGCAGTTCTTC.

The chain carries TRBV7-6 and TRBJ2-3; weak D call: TRBD2 (6 bases). The CDR3 contains 13 residues. From germline, CDR1 is SGHVS and CDR2 FNYEAQ. With 7 bases removed from V and 1 base from J, the gap between germline ends came to 9 bases. The DNA of the CDR3 is TGTGCCAGCACAGAGCGGGGCACAGATACGCAGTATTTT. Its translation is CASTERGTDTQYF.

In its sample, this clone was seen once. The chain couples TRBV5-4 to TRBJ1-3; 8 bases are shared with TRBD1. CDR3 size: 13 residues. V shed 6 bases and J 3 bases; nucleotides not matched to a gene: 2. Germline assignment: CDR1 SGHNT and CDR2 YYREEE (reference sequence). DNA of the CDR3: TGTGCCAGCACAGACAGGGGTGGAAACACCATATATTTT. It yields the protein CASTDRGGNTIYF.

The gene calls are TRBV2 and TRBJ2-7; TRBD2 agrees at 11 bases. Germline-derived CDR1 and CDR2 are SNHLY and FYNNEI. The J segment lost 6 bases and the V segment lost 0 bases, leaving 4 bases of the junction unmatched. CDR3 length: 15 residues. In DNA form, the CDR3 reads TGTGCCAGCAGTGAAGCTCTAGCGGGGGGTCTCGAGCAGTACTTC. Translation: CASSEALAGGLEQYF.

The rearrangement uses TRBV5-4 and TRBJ2-7; a weak D match, TRBD2 (5 bases). Trimming pared 0 bases from V and 0 bases from J, leaving 13 bases between. Germline V gene sequence: CDR1 SGHNT, CDR2 YYREEE (reference sequence). This CDR3 has 16 amino acids. CDR3 sequence (DNA): TGTGCCAGCAGCTTGGGAGTAGCGAGGAGCTCCTACGAGCAGTACTTC. Amino acid sequence: CASSLGVARSSYEQYF. Based on the CDR3 plus reference TRBV5-4 and TRBJ2-7, the full variable domain is ETGVTQSPTHLIKTRGQQVTLRCSSQSGHNTVSWYQQALGQGPQFIFQYYREEENGRGNFPPRFSGLQFPNYSSELNVNALELDDSALYLCASSLGVARSSYEQYFGPGTRLTVT.

The genes are TRBV6-5 and TRBJ1-2; weak D call: TRBD1 (6 bases). This CDR3 comprises 15 residues. Germline loops: CDR1 MNHEY, CDR2 SVGAGI. V lost 7 bases, J lost 4 bases, and 19 bases lay in between. For the CDR3, the DNA is TGTGCCAGCACCGCAGGGGACATACTCGGCTATGGCTACACCTTC. Translated, it gives CASTAGDILGYGYTF.

This sequence joins TRBV6-5 and TRBJ1-6; D is undetermined. Trimming took 5 bases from V and 3 from J, leaving 8 bases between them. Germline loops: CDR1 MNHEY, CDR2 SVGAGI. This CDR3 is built from 14 residues. The CDR3 loop is CASSPFFYNSPLHF. CDR3 DNA sequence: TGTGCCAGCAGTCCTTTTTTCTATAATTCACCCCTCCACTTT.

The rearrangement uses TRBV6-1 and TRBJ1-1; D is undetermined. V lost 1 base and J lost 1, with 4 bases in between. This CDR3 is built from 13 residues. Germline-derived CDR1 and CDR2 are MNHNS and SASEGT. In DNA form, the CDR3 reads TGTGCCAGCAGTGAAGTGGAGAACACTGAAGCTTTCTTT. Residues: CASSEVENTEAFF.